There are a few counts of the clone carrying this T cell receptor (beta chain). A sample-barcoded 5' primer and a J-beta primer mix were used in a second PCR of roughly 6 to 11 cycles. Via MiXCR, TCRdb re-called the 5' RACE reads, giving one row per CDR3 protein. The sample records 1.5 million to 2 million distinct CDR3 sequences, 25% to 30% being singletons. The sample comes from a study of blood T cells in healthy people across ages. The CDR3 extends over 15 amino acids. V lost 3 bases and J 1 base, leaving 14 bases between the germline ends. Germline V lookup: CDR1 SGHRS, CDR2 YFSETQ. The genes are TRBV5-1 and TRBJ2-7, with no clear D. The sequencing input was blood. The origin of this receptor is a woman aged 30 to 39 in good health. The CDR3 DNA reads as TGCGCCAGCAGCTCCATCTTCGGCAGGTCCTACGAGCAGTACTTC. Protein: CASSSIFGRSYEQYF.